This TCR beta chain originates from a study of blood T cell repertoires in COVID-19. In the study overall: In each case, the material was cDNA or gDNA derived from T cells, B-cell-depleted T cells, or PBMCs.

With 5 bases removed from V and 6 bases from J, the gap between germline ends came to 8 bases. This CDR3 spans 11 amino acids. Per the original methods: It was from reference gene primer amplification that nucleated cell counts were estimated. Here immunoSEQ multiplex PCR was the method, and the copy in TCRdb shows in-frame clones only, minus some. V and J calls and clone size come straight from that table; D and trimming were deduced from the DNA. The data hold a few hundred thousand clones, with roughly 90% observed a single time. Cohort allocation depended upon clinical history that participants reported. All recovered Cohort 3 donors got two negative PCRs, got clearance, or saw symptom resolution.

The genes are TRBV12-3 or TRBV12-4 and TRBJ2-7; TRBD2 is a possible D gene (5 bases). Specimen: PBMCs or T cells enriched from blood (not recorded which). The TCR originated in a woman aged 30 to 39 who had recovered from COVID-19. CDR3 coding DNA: TGTGCCAGCAGTCCGGGGTTCGAGCAGTACTTC. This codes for CASSPGFEQYF.